The rows below give T cell receptor beta chains drawn from one sample of a study of cytomegalovirus exposure and HLA in healthy donors. The assay was immunoSEQ multiplex PCR, and TCRdb's table has in-frame clones only and misses some. The data show some 260,000 clones, roughly 87% seen once. The sequenced sample was PBMCs. The receptors originated from a man aged 18 to 35 in good health and CMV-seropositive. CDR3s include the opening cysteine and the closing phenylalanine or tryptophan. Only part of the rows carry a size: once, few, many, or a class if the clone is expanded.

TRBV15	.	TRBJ2-1	15	CATNLGLAAYNEQFF
TRBV5-4	.	TRBJ1-1	14	CASSLVGSNTEAFF
TRBV9	.	TRBJ2-7	14	CASSAGLSLAEQYF
TRBV29-1	.	TRBJ1-1	13	CSVALRLNTEAFF
TRBV4-1	.	TRBJ2-7	15	CASSLGQGALYEQYF
TRBV6-1	.	TRBJ1-1	15	CASTSGGQGWGEAFF
TRBV5-3	.	TRBJ1-2	14	CARSYETGWWGYTF
TRBV11-2	.	TRBJ1-1	11	CASSPSSEAFF
TRBV7-2	once	TRBJ1-2	15	CASSLAIGRGGGYTF
TRBV28	.	TRBJ1-5	16	CASSQAGTDSNQPQHF
TRBV12-1	.	TRBJ2-7	15	CASRSRDRVPYEQYF
TRBV7-9	.	TRBJ1-2	12	CASSLDRGGNTF
TRBV5-1	.	TRBJ2-1	14	CASSRDHYNNEQFF
TRBV11-3	.	TRBJ2-3	13	CASSLDQEDTQYF
TRBV28	.	TRBJ2-7	14	CASSLRGEPYEQYF
TRBV5-1	.	TRBJ2-1	19	CASSGRARDREGSYNEQFF
TRBV5-1	.	TRBJ2-5	14	CASSGGTPQETQYF
TRBV27	.	TRBJ2-7	15	CASSFRVGRPYEQYF
TRBV2	.	TRBJ1-1	13	CASSDEGNTEAFF
TRBV10-1	.	TRBJ2-7	15	CASSLGTDSSYEQYF
TRBV7-9	.	TRBJ2-1	15	CASSFGTSGIDEQFF
TRBV6-5	.	TRBJ1-2	15	CASSRLGGSAYGYTF
TRBV7-9	.	TRBJ2-3	17	CASSSGAASGVGDTQYF
TRBV10-1	.	TRBJ2-2	13	CASSASGVGELFF
TRBV2	.	TRBJ1-5	14	CASSARGEGQPQHF
TRBV28	.	TRBJ1-3	14	CASSFMSSGNTIYF
TRBV25-1	.	TRBJ2-1	16	CASSELTSGNRNEQFF
TRBV27	.	TRBJ2-5	14	CASSFASHWETQYF
TRBV6-5	.	TRBJ2-7	13	CASSYRPSYEQYF
TRBV5-1	few	TRBJ2-2	14	CASSLEPNTGELFF
TRBV6-1	few	TRBJ2-4	15	CASSAGTTYGNIQYF